The source of this T cell receptor (beta chain) is a study of immune evolution from preneoplasia to lung adenocarcinoma. Overall study findings and caveats: Later-stage lesions seemingly showed higher T cell density and diversity than normal lung.

Trimming stripped 2 bases from V and 8 bases from J, with 13 bases between. The CDR3 has 14 residues. Germline values: CDR1 SGHDT, CDR2 YYEEEE. For this clone: The antigen is undetermined.

Premalignant or tumor cells were enriched by macro-dissection after pathologic assessment. Profiled with immunoSEQ multiplex PCR; TCRdb holds only in-frame clones, not every one. Among about 27,000 clones listed, about 76% were seen once. The receptor was isolated from a person in their sixties or seventies with invasive lung adenocarcinoma. Some clones in this sample may be carry-over from other donors' samples. The sample was FFPE invasive lung adenocarcinoma tissue. V usage is TRBV5-6 and J usage is TRBJ1-4, with D maybe TRBD1 (5 bases). The CDR3 loop is CASSFGTEGEKLFF. The DNA of the CDR3 is TGTGCCAGCAGCTTTGGTACGGAGGGGGAAAAACTGTTTTTT. Full variable domain (outside the CDR3, taken from reference TRBV5-6 and TRBJ1-4): DAGVTQSPTHLIKTRGQQVTLRCSPKSGHDTVSWYQQALGQGPQFIFQYYEEEERQRGNFPDRFSGHQFPNYSSELNVNALLLGDSALYLCASSFGTEGEKLFFGSGTQLSVL.